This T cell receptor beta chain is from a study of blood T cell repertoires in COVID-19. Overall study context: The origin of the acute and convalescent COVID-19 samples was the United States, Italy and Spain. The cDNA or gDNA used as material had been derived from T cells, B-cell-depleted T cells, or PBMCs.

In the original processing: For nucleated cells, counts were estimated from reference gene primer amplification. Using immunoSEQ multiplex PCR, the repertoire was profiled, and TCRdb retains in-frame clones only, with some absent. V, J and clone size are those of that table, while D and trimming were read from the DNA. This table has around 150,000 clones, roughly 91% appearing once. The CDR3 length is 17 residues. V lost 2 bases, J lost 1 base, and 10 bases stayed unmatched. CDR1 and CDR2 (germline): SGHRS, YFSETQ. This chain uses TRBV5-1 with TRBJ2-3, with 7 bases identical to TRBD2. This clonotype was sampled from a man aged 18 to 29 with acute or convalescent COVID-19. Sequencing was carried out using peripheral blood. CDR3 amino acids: CASSLEFGGGGTDTQYF. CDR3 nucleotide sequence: TGCGCCAGCAGCTTAGAGTTTGGCGGGGGTGGCACAGATACGCAGTATTTT.